These 6 T cell receptor beta chains originate from one sample sequenced in a study of response to subunit inactivated influenza vaccine. Each CDR3 protein gets one entry after TCRdb re-called the RT-PCR reads with MiXCR. The sample lists almost 600,000 distinct CDR3 sequences; 11% to 15% were seen once. The sample consisted of PBMCs from blood, taken approximately 12 days after vaccination. Every receptor here comes from a man aged 45-60 years who received an inactivated influenza vaccine.

The chain has TRBV3-1 and TRBJ2-3; 14 nucleotides align to TRBD2. V shed 4 bases and J 6 bases; nucleotides not matched to a gene: 9. CDR1 LGHDT and CDR2 YNNKEL come from the germline V gene (reference sequence). The CDR3 totals 17 residues. CDR3 DNA sequence: TGTGCCAGCAGCCCCACGACTAGCGGGGGGGCTAGGGATACGCAGTATTTT. Translated, it gives CASSPTTSGGARDTQYF.

V gene TRBV7-2 combines with J gene TRBJ1-2; TRBD1 agrees at 8 bases. V gave up 3 bases and J gave up 8 bases; unmatched junction bases: 17. CDR1 and CDR2 (germline): SGHTA, FQGNSA. This CDR3 region has 17 residues. This chain's CDR3 is CASSFSTLGQGLGGYTF. The CDR3 coding sequence is TGTGCCAGCAGCTTTTCCACCCTAGGACAGGGTTTAGGCGGCTACACCTTC.

This clonotype showed up just a few times. V is TRBV9 and J is TRBJ2-1; no reliable D call. Between the trimmed V and J ends, which lost 4 bases and 7 bases, there was a span of 12 bases. Per germline, CDR1 SGDLS and CDR2 YYNGEE. The CDR3 is 13 residues long. The CDR3 nucleotides are TGTGCCAGCAGCAACGTGGGCGAAAATGAGCAGTTCTTC. It specifies CASSNVGENEQFF. Supplemented by reference TRBV9 and TRBJ2-1, the full variable domain reads DSGVTQTPKHLITATGQRVTLRCSPRSGDLSVYWYQQSLDQGLQFLIQYYNGEERAKGNILERFSAQQFPDLHSELNLSSLELGDSALYFCASSNVGENEQFFGPGTRLTVL.

There are a few counts of this clonotype. Here the CDR3 reads CASSLEGQGAYEQYF. Here the CDR3 DNA reads TGTGCCAGCAGCTTGGAGGGACAGGGGGCTTACGAGCAGTACTTC. V usage is TRBV5-5 and J usage is TRBJ2-7, with TRBD1 identical over 12 bases. The germline V gene encodes CDR1 SGHKS and CDR2 YYEKEE (reference sequence). The CDR3 consists of 15 residues. After removal of 0 bases from V and 4 bases from J, the junction contained 2 bases not matched to a gene.

This clonotype was observed a few times. V is TRBV20-1 and J is TRBJ2-4; D is unresolved. Trimming left V 6 bases short and J 3 bases short, with 6 bases between. There are 11 residues in the CDR3. Germline V lookup: CDR1 DFQATT, CDR2 SNEGSKA (reference sequence). The CDR3 spells CSAEVKNIQYF. In DNA form, the CDR3 reads TGCAGTGCGGAAGTCAAAAACATTCAGTACTTC.

This clonotype was seen at least ten times. The chain employs TRBV29-1 and TRBJ1-1; tentative D call: TRBD1 (6 bases). Germline V CDR1 and CDR2: SQVTM, ANQGSEA. Trimming removed 2 bases at V and 4 bases at J, with 11 bases between. The CDR3 loop spans 13 amino acids. The CDR3: CSVETGGLTEAFF. The CDR3 coding sequence is TGCAGCGTTGAAACCGGGGGCCTCACTGAAGCTTTCTTT.